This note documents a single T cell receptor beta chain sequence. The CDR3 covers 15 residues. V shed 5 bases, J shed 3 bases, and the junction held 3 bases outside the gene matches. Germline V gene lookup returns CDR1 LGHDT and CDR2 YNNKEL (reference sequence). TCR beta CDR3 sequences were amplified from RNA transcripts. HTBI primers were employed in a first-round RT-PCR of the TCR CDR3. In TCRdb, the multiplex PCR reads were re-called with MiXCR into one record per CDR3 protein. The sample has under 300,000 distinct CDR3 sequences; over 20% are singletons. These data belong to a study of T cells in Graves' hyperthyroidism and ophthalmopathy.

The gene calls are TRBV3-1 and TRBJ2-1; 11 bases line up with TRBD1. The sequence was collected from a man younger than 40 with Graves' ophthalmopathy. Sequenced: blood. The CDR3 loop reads CASSWTGGDYNEQFF. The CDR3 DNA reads TGTGCCAGCAGCTGGACAGGGGGCGACTACAATGAGCAGTTCTTC.